These 21 T cell receptor beta chains share one sample of origin, sequenced in a study of blood T cell repertoires in COVID-19. Assay used: immunoSEQ multiplex PCR; TCRdb lists only in-frame clones, some missing. The sample includes around 380,000 clones, over 75% of them seen just once. The source material was PBMCs or T cells enriched from blood (not recorded which). The receptors originated from a man aged 30-40 years who had recovered from COVID-19.

The chain has TRBV5-1 and TRBJ2-6; maybe TRBD2 (5 bases). The germline CDR1 and CDR2 sequences are SGHRS and YFSETQ. This CDR3 has 15 residues. Trimming left V 4 bases short and J 0 bases short, with 8 bases between. CDR3 in amino acids: CASSEGFSGANVLTF. The CDR3 coding sequence is TGCGCCAGCAGCGAGGGCTTCTCTGGGGCCAACGTCCTGACTTTC.

This clone was found a few times. The V and J genes are TRBV5-5 and TRBJ1-1; D gene ambiguous. From germline, CDR1 is SGHKS and CDR2 YYEKEE (reference sequence). V was cut by 1 base and J by 3 bases, with 10 bases left in between. CDR3 length equals 14 residues. The CDR3 reads CASSLLGRHTEAFF. The CDR3 DNA follows: TGTGCCAGCAGCTTGTTAGGGAGGCACACTGAAGCTTTCTTT.

The genes are TRBV3-1 (or the pseudogene TRBV3-2) and TRBJ1-1; no clear D gene. V was shortened by 1 base and J by 1 base, with 13 bases between the two germline ends. CDR3 length equals 16 residues. Germline-derived CDR1 and CDR2 are LGHDT and YNNKEL (reference sequence). CDR3 DNA: TGTGCCAGCAGCCAAGGAGGGTCCTGGGGGAACACTGAAGCTTTCTTT. This codes for CASSQGGSWGNTEAFF.

The rearrangement joins TRBV27 to TRBJ1-2; TRBD1 is a possible D gene (5 bases). Germline V gene sequence: CDR1 MNHEY, CDR2 SMNVEV (reference sequence). Between the trimmed V and J ends, which lost 4 bases and 4 bases, there was a span of 7 bases. This CDR3 has 12 amino acids. Written as DNA, the CDR3 is TGTGCCAGCAGTTCTGGGGCCTATGGCTACACCTTC. Protein sequence: CASSSGAYGYTF.

The chain carries TRBV25-1 and TRBJ2-7, with TRBD1 identical over 8 bases. Germline CDR1 and CDR2: MGHDK and SYGVNS. This CDR3 is built from 15 residues. V trimming: 3 bases; J trimming: 3 bases; junction bases outside the gene matches: 7. The CDR3 sequence: CASSDLGTGNYEQYF. The CDR3 DNA reads TGTGCCAGCAGTGATTTAGGGACAGGAAACTACGAGCAGTACTTC.

The chain employs TRBV24-1 and TRBJ1-5; 7 bases are a match to TRBD1. The junction had 3 bases not matched to a gene; V was cut back by 3 bases and J by 5 bases. Germline CDR1 is KGHDR and CDR2 is SFDVKD. This CDR3 spans 14 amino acids. For the CDR3, the DNA is TGTGCCACCAGTGATGGGGACAGAGATCAGCCCCAGCATTTT. It is translated as CATSDGDRDQPQHF.

The genes are TRBV14 and TRBJ2-1, with TRBD2 as a possible D gene (7 bases). Trimming removed 3 bases at V and 4 bases at J, with 13 bases between. The CDR3 runs 15 residues. Germline V gene lookup returns CDR1 SGHDN and CDR2 FVKESK. CDR3 DNA sequence: TGTGCCAGCAGCCATCTTGGGAGGGGGTACAATGAGCAGTTCTTC. Protein product: CASSHLGRGYNEQFF.

This rearrangement joins TRBV5-4 to TRBJ2-5; 11 positions agree with TRBD1. The germline CDR1 and CDR2 sequences are SGHNT and YYREEE (reference sequence). With V trimmed by 4 bases and J by 5 bases, 10 bases remained unmatched. The CDR3 spans 16 residues. CDR3 coding DNA: TGTGCCAGCAGCCCCACCGGGACAGGGGGTGGGGAGACCCAGTACTTC. This codes for CASSPTGTGGGETQYF.

This sequence joins TRBV19 and TRBJ1-1, with TRBD1 matching 7 bases. Trimming removed 3 bases from V and 7 bases from J; junction bases left unmatched: 5. CDR1 is LNHDA and CDR2 is SQIVND in the germline V gene (reference sequence). This CDR3 is built from 13 residues. CDR3 in amino acids: CASSILQGVEAFF. The CDR3 region has the DNA TGTGCCAGTAGTATTCTCCAGGGGGTTGAAGCTTTCTTT.

The count of this clone is one. V and J are TRBV7-2 and TRBJ1-6; 7 positions match TRBD1. Germline V gene lookup returns CDR1 SGHTA and CDR2 FQGNSA. This CDR3 region has 16 residues. Trimming cost V 2 bases and J 8 bases; bases outside gene matches: 9. The CDR3 here is CASSLSATGIDSPLHF. CDR3 DNA: TGTGCCAGCAGCTTATCGGCGACAGGGATTGATTCACCCCTCCACTTT.

The gene calls are TRBV27 and TRBJ1-1; 9 nucleotides match TRBD1. This CDR3 region has 14 residues. The ends lost 5 bases at V and 8 bases at J; junction bases unmatched: 9. Germline CDR1 and CDR2: MNHEY and SMNVEV (reference sequence). Here the CDR3 DNA reads TGTGCCAGCAGTCTCCGACAGGGGGGAGAAGAAGCTTTCTTT. Protein product: CASSLRQGGEEAFF.

The chain has TRBV7-9 and TRBJ1-1; D is unresolved. The CDR3 loop spans 12 amino acids. Trimming took off 4 bases at V and 1 base at J, with 4 bases between the two ends. The V gene's germline CDR1 is SEHNR and CDR2 FQNEAQ (reference sequence). The CDR3 is CASSYQNTEAFF. Here the CDR3 DNA reads TGTGCCAGCAGCTATCAGAACACTGAAGCTTTCTTT. The full variable domain, rest sourced from reference TRBV7-9 and TRBJ1-1, is DTGVSQNPRHKITKRGQNVTFRCDPISEHNRLYWYRQTLGQGPEFLTYFQNEAQLEKSRLLSDRFSAERPKGSFSTLEIQRTEQGDSAMYLCASSYQNTEAFFGQGTRLTVV.

CDR3 residues: CASRPGTGLMNTEAFF. In DNA, the CDR3 is TGCGCCAGCAGGCCCGGGACAGGACTCATGAACACTGAAGCTTTCTTT. The rearrangement links TRBV5-1 to TRBJ1-1, with TRBD1 matching 8 bases. Per germline, CDR1 SGHRS and CDR2 YFSETQ. CDR3 length: 16 residues. V was clipped by 5 bases and J by 0 bases; unmatched bases: 9.

The chain joins TRBV30 to TRBJ1-3, with 7 bases that match TRBD1. The V segment lost 1 base and the J segment 4 bases; nucleotides outside the gene matches: 1. Looked up from germline, CDR1 is GTSNPN and CDR2 is SVGIG (reference sequence). CDR3 length: 13 residues. CDR3 bases: TGTGCCTGGAGTGGGGACAGAGGAAACACCATATATTTT. Its translation: CAWSGDRGNTIYF.

The V and J genes are TRBV13 and TRBJ1-1; D call uncertain. This CDR3 has 16 residues. CDR1 and CDR2 (germline): PRHDT, FYEKMQ (reference sequence). V was cut by 6 bases and J by 0 bases, with 17 bases left in between. CDR3 sequence reads: CASRAIRGEMNTEAFF. DNA of the CDR3: TGTGCCAGCAGAGCCATTAGAGGAGAAATGAACACTGAAGCTTTCTTT.

The genes are TRBV5-1 and TRBJ1-5; D possibly corresponds to TRBD1 (5 bases). The CDR3 is 16 amino acids. Germline CDR1 and CDR2: SGHRS and YFSETQ. Trimming cost V 0 bases and J 3 bases, with 13 bases left between them. CDR3 in DNA: TGCGCCAGCAGCTTGGGCCCAGGGTGGAACAATCAGCCCCAGCATTTT. It codes for CASSLGPGWNNQPQHF.

The V and J genes are TRBV7-9 and TRBJ1-1; TRBD1 matches 8 bases. The trim removed 5 bases at V and 1 base at J, leaving 6 bases unmatched. Germline V CDR1 and CDR2: SEHNR, FQNEAQ (reference sequence). This CDR3 contains 15 residues. The CDR3 nucleotides read TGTGCCAGCAGCGGCAGGACAGGGACGAACACTGAAGCTTTCTTT. Amino acids: CASSGRTGTNTEAFF.

This clone was seen once. The CDR3 loop is CASSRGYNEKLFF. CDR3 DNA: TGTGCCAGCAGCCGAGGATATAATGAAAAACTGTTTTTT. V and J are TRBV14 and TRBJ1-4, with D hard to call. The CDR3 runs 13 residues. Between the trimmed V and J ends, which lost 4 bases and 4 bases, there was a span of 7 bases. Germline CDR1 reads SGHDN; CDR2 reads FVKESK.

This sequence joins TRBV6-1 and TRBJ2-5; possible D gene TRBD2, 6 bases. The CDR3 runs 16 residues. The germline V and J ends were trimmed by 3 bases and 3 bases, with 17 bases remaining between them. Germline CDR1 is MNHNS and CDR2 is SASEGT. CDR3 residues: CASSDPGRRVEETQYF. The CDR3 coding sequence is TGTGCCAGCAGTGATCCCGGACGGAGGGTTGAAGAGACCCAGTACTTC.

The chain links TRBV9 to TRBJ1-2; D is perhaps TRBD1 (6 bases). Trimming left V 6 bases short and J 7 bases short, with 16 bases between. The germline V gene encodes CDR1 SGDLS and CDR2 YYNGEE. This CDR3 has 13 residues. CDR3 nucleotide sequence: TGTGCCAGCAAAGGGGGGGCTTCCGCTGGCTACACCTTC. Translating gives CASKGGASAGYTF.

Written as DNA, the CDR3 is TGTGCCAGCAGCCCGACAGGCGACCTGTCCTACGAGCAGTACTTC. It translates to CASSPTGDLSYEQYF. The chain couples TRBV3-1 (or the pseudogene TRBV3-2) to TRBJ2-7; D is perhaps TRBD1 (6 bases). CDR1 is LGHDT and CDR2 is YNNKEL in the germline V gene (reference sequence). The CDR3 runs to 15 residues. V shed 4 bases and J shed 1 base, with 14 bases lying between them.